The 27 T cell receptor beta chains reported below all come from one sample, sequenced in a study of chemoradiotherapy in HPV16-positive cancers. Sequencing used immunoSEQ multiplex PCR; TCRdb keeps in-frame clones, though not all of them. Here the sample spans 15,000 to 20,000 clones, more than 85% being singletons. Sequencing was performed on blood, taken from a patient who underwent chemoradiotherapy. The receptor source for this set is a human donor with HPV-associated anogenital cancer.

This chain uses TRBV30 with TRBJ1-1; TRBD1 might be the D (5 bases). The CDR3 sequence is 13 residues long. Per the germline V gene, CDR1 is GTSNPN and CDR2 is SVGIG (reference sequence). The germline V and J ends were trimmed by 8 bases and 1 base, with 14 bases remaining between them. CDR3 amino acids: CALRQNQNTEAFF. CDR3 nucleotide sequence: TGTGCCCTGAGACAGAATCAGAACACTGAAGCTTTCTTT.

This chain connects TRBV11-2 to TRBJ1-6; 7 positions match TRBD1. CDR1 and CDR2 from the germline V gene are SGHAT and FQNNGV. This CDR3 has 18 residues. V lost 5 bases, J lost 5 bases, and 15 bases stayed unmatched. The CDR3 here is CASSRRQGRQLNNSPLHF. In nucleotides, the CDR3 is TGTGCCAGCAGCCGAAGACAGGGCCGACAACTTAATAATTCACCCCTCCACTTT.

The chain couples TRBV5-4 to TRBJ2-1; the D call may be TRBD1 or TRBD2 (5 bases each). CDR3 length equals 14 residues. Trimming removed 4 bases from V and 5 bases from J, with 13 bases in between. Germline CDR1 SGHNT, CDR2 YYREEE (reference sequence). The CDR3 sequence is CASSPGTVNNEQFF. The CDR3 region has the DNA TGTGCCAGCAGCCCGGGGACGGTAAACAATGAGCAGTTCTTC.

This chain joins TRBV19 and TRBJ1-1, with 8 positions matching TRBD1. CDR1 is LNHDA, CDR2 SQIVND, per germline (reference sequence). The CDR3 runs 17 residues. The V and J ends lost 3 bases and 1 base, in that order; junction bases with no gene match: 10. The CDR3 here is CASSISWDRITNTEAFF. DNA for the CDR3: TGTGCCAGTAGTATCTCATGGGACAGGATAACGAACACTGAAGCTTTCTTT.

The V and J genes are TRBV5-1 and TRBJ2-3; 9 nucleotides line up with TRBD2. The CDR3 is 15 residues long. Trimming at V came to 0 bases and at J to 1 base, leaving 0 bases not matched to a gene. Germline assignment: CDR1 SGHRS and CDR2 YFSETQ. The CDR3 coding sequence is TGCGCCAGCAGCTTGGGCGGGGGGGGCACAGATACGCAGTATTTT. Translated, it gives CASSLGGGGTDTQYF. Looking up the rest from reference TRBV5-1 and TRBJ2-3 gives the full variable domain: KAGVTQTPRYLIKTRGQQVTLSCSPISGHRSVSWYQQTPGQGLQFLFEYFSETQRNKGNFPGRFSGRQFSNSRSEMNVSTLELGDSALYLCASSLGGGGTDTQYFGPGTRLTVL.

The gene calls are TRBV9 and TRBJ1-2; D might be TRBD1 (5 bases). CDR1 SGDLS and CDR2 YYNGEE come from the germline V gene. The CDR3 sequence is 14 residues long. Trimming stripped 4 bases from V and 7 bases from J, with 17 bases between. CDR3 sequence: CASSYGTSRGGYTF. CDR3 coding DNA: TGTGCCAGCAGCTACGGGACGTCGAGGGGTGGCTACACCTTC.

In this sample, this clone turned up once. The chain has TRBV11-3 and TRBJ1-5, with 10 bases lining up with TRBD1. Germline loops: CDR1 SGHNT, CDR2 YENEEA. V shed 4 bases and J 1 base; nucleotides not matched to a gene: 13. The CDR3 sequence is 19 residues long. CDR3 sequence: CASSSPFRDRGVSNQPQHF. CDR3 bases: TGTGCCAGCAGCTCACCATTCCGGGACAGGGGAGTGAGCAATCAGCCCCAGCATTTT.

The chain couples TRBV30 to TRBJ1-2; D is perhaps TRBD1 (5 bases). The CDR3 totals 13 residues. Germline CDR1 is GTSNPN and CDR2 is SVGIG (reference sequence). V shed 0 bases and J shed 7 bases, with 12 bases lying between them. CDR3 residues: CAWSVRTGRGYTF. The CDR3 region has the DNA TGTGCCTGGAGTGTACGCACAGGTCGTGGCTACACCTTC.

This rearrangement joins TRBV6-6 to TRBJ2-7; no clear D. The V end lost 2 bases, the J end lost 3 bases, and 8 bases lay between the germline ends. CDR1 and CDR2 from the germline V gene are MNHNY and SVGAGI (reference sequence). This CDR3 is built from 13 residues. CDR3 bases: TGTGCCAGCAGTTACCTCCAGATCTACGAGCAGTACGTC. Protein product: CASSYLQIYEQYV.

The gene calls are TRBV18 and TRBJ2-1; 12 bases match TRBD2. The junction had 11 bases not matched to a gene; V was cut back by 5 bases and J by 6 bases. This CDR3 comprises 17 residues. Per germline, CDR1 KGHSH and CDR2 LQKENI. CDR3 region: CASSSNLAGGPSNEQFF. CDR3 nucleotides: TGTGCCAGCTCAAGCAATCTAGCGGGGGGGCCAAGCAATGAGCAGTTCTTC.

The V and J genes are TRBV19 and TRBJ2-3; D gene unclear. The germline gives CDR1 LNHDA, CDR2 SQIVND (reference sequence). This CDR3 has 13 amino acids. Trimming took 8 bases from V and 0 from J, leaving 9 bases between them. The CDR3 coding sequence is TGTGCCAGTGCTGTTGCTAGCACAGATACGCAGTATTTT. Its translation: CASAVASTDTQYF.

The chain carries TRBV13 and TRBJ2-3; D might be TRBD2 (6 bases). This CDR3 contains 14 residues. The V gene lost 4 bases and the J gene lost 0 bases, with 8 bases spanning the gap. Germline-derived CDR1 and CDR2 are PRHDT and FYEKMQ (reference sequence). DNA of the CDR3: TGTGCCAGCAGCTCAGGGACTAGCACAGATACGCAGTATTTT. This sequence encodes CASSSGTSTDTQYF.

The CDR3 here is CASSETAGGPETQYF. In DNA, the CDR3 is TGCGCCAGCAGTGAAACCGCGGGGGGGCCGGAGACCCAGTACTTC. This rearrangement joins TRBV10-2 to TRBJ2-5; 9 bases are a match to TRBD2. The junction had 7 bases not matched to a gene; V was cut back by 3 bases and J by 5 bases. Germline V gives CDR1 WSHSY, CDR2 SAAADI. The CDR3 extends over 15 amino acids.

The J gene is TRBJ2-5, the V gene TRBV7-7, with unresolved D. From germline, CDR1 is SSHAT and CDR2 FNYEAQ (reference sequence). Trimming took off 1 base at V and 6 bases at J, with 12 bases between the two ends. The CDR3 is 14 residues long. CDR3 loop: CASSLDGASQTQYF. The CDR3 DNA reads as TGTGCCAGCAGCTTAGATGGCGCATCGCAGACCCAGTACTTC.

The CDR3 DNA reads as TGTGCCAGCAGTGGGGCAGCTTTTCCCGGGGAGCTGTTTTTT. Its protein product is CASSGAAFPGELFF. The chain recombines TRBV2 with TRBJ2-2; D unclear. CDR3 length: 14 amino acids. Germline V gives CDR1 SNHLY, CDR2 FYNNEI. Trimming stripped 4 bases from V and 6 bases from J, with 12 bases between.

The chain employs TRBV19 and TRBJ1-2; 9 bases match TRBD1. Trimming took 5 bases from V and 2 from J; bases not matched to a gene: 9. The CDR3 is 16 amino acids. Germline loops: CDR1 LNHDA, CDR2 SQIVND (reference sequence). CDR3 in DNA: TGTGCCAGTAGTTACAGGGGGCGAGATCCCAACTATGGCTACACCTTC. Protein: CASSYRGRDPNYGYTF.

The genes are TRBV10-3 and TRBJ1-2; 10 bases are shared with TRBD1. CDR3 size: 14 residues. Germline assignment: CDR1 ENHRY and CDR2 SYGVKD. V shed 6 bases and J 7 bases; nucleotides not matched to a gene: 8. The CDR3 sequence is CAIRQTTGGSGYTF. In DNA, the CDR3 is TGTGCCATCAGGCAAACGACAGGGGGCTCTGGCTACACCTTC.

The rearrangement joins TRBV30 to TRBJ1-1; weak D call: TRBD1 (5 bases). The CDR3 runs to 12 residues. Trimming left V 5 bases short and J 4 bases short, with 11 bases between. Germline-derived CDR1 and CDR2 are GTSNPN and SVGIG (reference sequence). In DNA, the CDR3 is TGTGCCTGGGAGCAGGGTGGCACTGAAGCTTTCTTT. This translates into CAWEQGGTEAFF. Based on the CDR3 plus reference TRBV30 and TRBJ1-1, the full variable domain is SQTIHQWPATLVQPVGSPLSLECTVEGTSNPNLYWYRQAAGRGLQLLFYSVGIGQISSEVPQNLSASRPQDRQFILSSKKLLLSDSGFYLCAWEQGGTEAFFGQGTRLTVV.

The chain is built from TRBV7-2 and TRBJ2-5; no clear D gene. The CDR3 contains 11 residues. Trimming took off 4 bases at V and 4 bases at J, with 4 bases between the two ends. CDR1 is SGHTA and CDR2 is FQGNSA in the germline V gene. Here the CDR3 DNA reads TGTGCCAGCAGCTCCACAGAGACCCAGTACTTC. Protein sequence: CASSSTETQYF.

The chain is built from TRBV6-6 and TRBJ1-2; D is uncertain. With 2 bases removed from V and 2 bases from J, the gap between germline ends came to 3 bases. The length of the CDR3 is 12 residues. Germline values: CDR1 MNHNY, CDR2 SVGAGI (reference sequence). The CDR3 is CASSYRNYGYTF. In DNA, the CDR3 is TGTGCCAGCAGTTACAGAAACTATGGCTACACCTTC.

The chain couples TRBV7-2 to TRBJ1-6; the D is unclear. This CDR3 contains 14 residues. Germline V gene data show CDR1 as SGHTA and CDR2 as FQGNSA. The germline V and J ends were trimmed by 1 base and 6 bases, with 7 bases remaining between them. CDR3 sequence reads: CASSLEGSNSPLHF. The CDR3 coding sequence is TGTGCCAGCAGCTTAGAGGGATCTAATTCACCCCTCCACTTT. The entire variable domain, with the rest obtained from reference TRBV7-2 and TRBJ1-6, is as follows: GAGVSQSPSNKVTEKGKDVELRCDPISGHTALYWYRQSLGQGLEFLIYFQGNSAPDKSGLPSDRFSAERTGGSVSTLTIQRTQQEDSAVYLCASSLEGSNSPLHFGNGTRLTVT.

The chain links TRBV5-5 to TRBJ2-6; 10 nucleotides match TRBD1. Germline V lookup: CDR1 SGHKS, CDR2 YYEKEE (reference sequence). This CDR3 contains 16 residues. V gave up 4 bases and J gave up 0 bases; unmatched junction bases: 1. The CDR3: CASSRTGGSGANVLTF. The DNA of the CDR3 is TGTGCCAGCAGCCGGACAGGGGGCTCTGGGGCCAACGTCCTGACTTTC.

The chain combines TRBV6-5 with TRBJ1-1; TRBD1 agrees at 7 bases. The germline CDR1 and CDR2 sequences are MNHEY and SVGAGI. V was pared by 2 bases and J by 6 bases, with 9 bases of the junction left unmatched. The CDR3 sequence is 15 residues long. The CDR3 is CASSYDRAFFSEAFF. In DNA, the CDR3 is TGTGCCAGCAGTTACGACAGGGCCTTTTTCTCTGAAGCTTTCTTT.

The rearrangement uses TRBV2 and TRBJ2-7; D perhaps matches TRBD1 (5 bases). CDR1 is SNHLY, CDR2 FYNNEI, per germline. V gave up 0 bases and J gave up 5 bases, with 8 bases separating them. This CDR3 region has 13 residues. CDR3 bases: TGTGCCAGCAGTGAAGCAGGGGCAAACGAGCAGTACTTC. Translating gives CASSEAGANEQYF.

The rearrangement joins TRBV6-4 to TRBJ2-3, with D maybe TRBD2 (5 bases). V was pared by 2 bases and J by 3 bases, with 9 bases between. CDR1 and CDR2 from the germline V gene are MRHNA and SNTAGT. The CDR3 covers 14 residues. CDR3 bases: TGTGCCAGCAGTGACAATGGGGAGACAGATACGCAGTATTTT. Translating it yields CASSDNGETDTQYF.

The chain carries TRBV6-1 and TRBJ1-2; a possible D gene is TRBD1 (5 bases). The CDR3 sequence is 14 residues long. CDR1 is MNHNS and CDR2 is SASEGT in the germline V gene. Trimming removed 0 bases at V and 4 bases at J, with 9 bases between. In DNA, the CDR3 is TGTGCCAGCAGTGAAGCAAACGGGGGCTATGGCTACACCTTC. It specifies CASSEANGGYGYTF.

The chain combines TRBV5-5 with TRBJ1-1, with D possibly TRBD1 on 6 matching bases. The CDR3 consists of 17 residues. The V gene lost 0 bases and the J gene lost 5 bases, with 20 bases spanning the gap. From germline, CDR1 is SGHKS and CDR2 YYEKEE (reference sequence). The CDR3 region is CASSLEKGTSLRTEAFF. CDR3 in DNA: TGTGCCAGCAGCTTGGAAAAGGGGACATCCCTTCGTACTGAAGCTTTCTTT.